Listed here are 3 T cell receptor beta chains from one sample, sequenced in a study of blood T cell repertoires in COVID-19. Only in-frame clones appear in the TCRdb table, and some are missing; sequencing was by immunoSEQ multiplex PCR. Counted here are some 170,000 clones, 75% to 90% occurring once; the ten biggest clones make up more than 7%. Sequenced sample: peripheral blood. Receptors originate from a woman of 80 years or more with active or convalescent COVID-19.

The chain carries TRBV5-4 and TRBJ1-2; possibly TRBD1 for D (5 bases). The CDR3 runs 14 residues. Germline lookup yields CDR1 SGHNT and CDR2 YYREEE (reference sequence). The V and J ends lost 0 bases and 4 bases respectively, with 10 bases between them. The CDR3 protein is CASSLGGEGYGYTF. CDR3 in DNA: TGTGCCAGCAGCTTGGGGGGGGAGGGCTATGGCTACACCTTC.

The rearrangement uses TRBV6-5 and TRBJ1-3, with a possible D match to TRBD1 (6 bases). Germline CDR1 MNHEY, CDR2 SVGAGI. This CDR3 is built from 16 residues. The V and J ends lost 2 bases and 2 bases respectively, with 13 bases between them. The CDR3 here is CASSYQGTGTGNTIYF. DNA for the CDR3: TGTGCCAGCAGTTACCAGGGGACCGGAACTGGAAACACCATATATTTT.

The chain recombines TRBV15 with TRBJ2-1; 9 bases are shared with TRBD1. The CDR3 is made up of 16 amino acids. V trimming: 5 bases; J trimming: 0 bases; junction bases outside the gene matches: 5. Germline V gene data show CDR1 as LNHNV and CDR2 as YYDKDF (reference sequence). The DNA for the CDR3 is TGTGCCACCAGCGGGCGACAGGGGGGCTCCTACAATGAGCAGTTCTTC. Its protein is CATSGRQGGSYNEQFF.